This TCR beta chain was retrieved from a study of response to subunit inactivated influenza vaccine. TCRdb redid the calling of the RT-PCR reads with MiXCR, one entry per CDR3 protein. This table holds about 160,000 distinct CDR3 sequences, 9.5% to 13% found once. Details on this clonotype: Its antigen remains unknown.

Study-level results: There was a suggestion from the authors that each seasonal influenza vaccination recruits few new T cells.

This receptor was identified in a man aged 45-65 years who received an inactivated influenza vaccine. This specimen consisted of non-naive T cells sorted from PBMCs, obtained about 40 days after vaccination.

The CDR3 sequence is CSATSWSTDTQYF. The CDR3, as DNA: TGCAGCGCGACTAGCTGGAGCACAGATACGCAGTATTTT. The rearrangement joins TRBV29-1 to TRBJ2-3; 7 positions agree with TRBD2. The J segment lost 0 bases and the V segment lost 7 bases, leaving 4 bases of the junction unmatched. CDR3 length equals 13 residues. The germline V gene has CDR1 SQVTM and CDR2 ANQGSEA.